This TCR beta chain was documented in a study of blood T cell repertoires in COVID-19. From germline, CDR1 is SGHVS and CDR2 FNYEAQ. The CDR3 is 17 residues long. Losses at the gene ends were 5 bases for V and 0 bases for J; bases not matched to a gene: 8. A COVID-19 case was met by exposed participants within 2 weeks before study entry. Clones were read by immunoSEQ multiplex PCR, and TCRdb kept only the in-frame ones, dropping some. Of about 300,000 clones listed, roughly 89% are singletons. The rearrangement uses TRBV7-6 and TRBJ2-1, with 9 bases matching TRBD1. The sequence came from a woman aged 45-65 years who had been exposed to COVID-19. Sequencing was done on a sample of PBMCs or T cells enriched from blood (not recorded which). CDR3 in amino acids: CASSLRDRASSYNEQFF. CDR3 DNA sequence: TGTGCCAGCAGCCTTAGGGACAGGGCCAGCTCCTACAATGAGCAGTTCTTC.